This T cell receptor (beta chain) was obtained from a study of blood T cell repertoires in COVID-19. Across the whole study: Italy, Spain and the United States were the sources of the convalescent and acute COVID-19 samples. Sources were T cells, B-cell-depleted T cells, or PBMCs; the material itself was cDNA or gDNA.

Libraries were prepared by immunoSEQ multiplex PCR; TCRdb keeps only in-frame clonotypes and omits some of them. In the table there are around 84,000 clones, 70% to 85% of which are singletons. The CDR3 contains 13 residues. V lost 7 bases and J 2 bases, leaving 11 bases between the germline ends. The V gene's germline CDR1 is LNHDA and CDR2 SQIVND (reference sequence). The source of this sequence is a man aged 50 or older with active or convalescent COVID-19. The chain couples TRBV19 to TRBJ1-1; maybe TRBD1 (5 bases). The sequenced material came from peripheral blood. The chain's CDR3 is CASNLGVNTEAFF. The CDR3 region has the DNA TGTGCCAGTAACTTAGGGGTTAACACTGAAGCTTTCTTT.